The clone carrying this T cell receptor (beta chain) was seen once. Germline V CDR1 and CDR2: LNHDA, SQIVND (reference sequence). The CDR3 is 15 amino acids. Trimming stripped 7 bases from V and 5 bases from J, with 17 bases between. This entry belongs to a study of blood T cell repertoires in COVID-19. Study information: The samples span acute and convalescent COVID-19 from the United States, Italy and Spain. PBMCs, B-cell-depleted T cells, or T cells were the source of the cDNA or gDNA that made up the material.

Original analysis: Reference gene primer amplification in the assay estimated nucleated cell counts. The assay was immunoSEQ multiplex PCR, and TCRdb's table has in-frame clones only and misses some. That table gives V, J and clone size, and the DNA gave D and trimming. The table has about 300,000 clones, roughly 86% seen once; the top ten hold 1.5% to 2%. This receptor was taken from a woman in her 50s with acute or convalescent COVID-19. This chain connects TRBV19 to TRBJ2-2, with D perhaps matching TRBD2 (7 bases). Sample: peripheral blood. The CDR3 DNA reads TGTGCCAGTACCCTAAGGGGGGGGTCTACCGGGGAGCTGTTTTTT. Residues: CASTLRGGSTGELFF.